This TCR beta chain came from a study of cytomegalovirus exposure and HLA in healthy donors. Method: immunoSEQ multiplex PCR; TCRdb's copy keeps in-frame clones and lacks some. The data show 150,000 to 200,000 clones, 85% to 90% seen once. CDR3 size: 13 residues. Between the trimmed V and J ends, which lost 3 bases and 4 bases, there was a span of 10 bases. Germline CDR1 and CDR2: SNHLY and FYNNEI. Only a few counts were recorded for this clone. Sequenced material: PBMCs. The sequence was collected from a woman aged 25 to 45 in good health and CMV-seronegative. The rearrangement joins TRBV2 to TRBJ2-7; D may be TRBD2 (6 bases). CDR3 bases: TGTGCCAGCAGTGACGGGGGAAAGTACGAGCAGTACTTC. This codes for CASSDGGKYEQYF.